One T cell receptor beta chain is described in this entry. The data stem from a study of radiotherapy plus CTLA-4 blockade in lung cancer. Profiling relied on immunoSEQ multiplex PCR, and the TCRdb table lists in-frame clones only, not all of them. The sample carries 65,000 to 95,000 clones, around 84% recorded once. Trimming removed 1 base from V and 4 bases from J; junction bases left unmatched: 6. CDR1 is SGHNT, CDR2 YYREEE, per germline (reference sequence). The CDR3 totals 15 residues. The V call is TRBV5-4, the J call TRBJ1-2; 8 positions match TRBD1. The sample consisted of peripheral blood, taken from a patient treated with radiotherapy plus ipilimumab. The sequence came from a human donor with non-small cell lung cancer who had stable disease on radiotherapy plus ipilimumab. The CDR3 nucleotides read TGTGCCAGCAGCTTGCCAGGGGGCCGTACCTATGGCTACACCTTC. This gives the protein CASSLPGGRTYGYTF. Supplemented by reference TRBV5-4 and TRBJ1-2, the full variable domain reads ETGVTQSPTHLIKTRGQQVTLRCSSQSGHNTVSWYQQALGQGPQFIFQYYREEENGRGNFPPRFSGLQFPNYSSELNVNALELDDSALYLCASSLPGGRTYGYTFGSGTRLTVV.